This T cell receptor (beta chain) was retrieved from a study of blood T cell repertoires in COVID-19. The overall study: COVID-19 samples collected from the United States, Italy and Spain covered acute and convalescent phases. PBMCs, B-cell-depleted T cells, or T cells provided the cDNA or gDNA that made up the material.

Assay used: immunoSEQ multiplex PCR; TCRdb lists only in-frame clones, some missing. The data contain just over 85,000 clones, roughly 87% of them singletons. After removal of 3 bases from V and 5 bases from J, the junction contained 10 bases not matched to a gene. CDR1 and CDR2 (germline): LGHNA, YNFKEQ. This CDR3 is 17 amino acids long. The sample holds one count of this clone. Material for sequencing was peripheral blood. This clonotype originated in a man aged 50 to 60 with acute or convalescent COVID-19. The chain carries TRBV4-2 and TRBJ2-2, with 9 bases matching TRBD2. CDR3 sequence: CASSQEIAGVGTGELFF. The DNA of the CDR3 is TGTGCCAGCAGCCAGGAAATAGCGGGGGTGGGGACCGGGGAGCTGTTTTTT.